One and the same sample provided the 16 T cell receptor beta chains below, sequenced in a study of blood T cell repertoires in COVID-19. TCRdb's copy holds only in-frame clones and misses some; the assay was immunoSEQ multiplex PCR. In the table there are more than 200,000 clones, around 87% of which are singletons. Sequenced material: PBMCs or T cells enriched from blood (not recorded which). Every receptor here comes from a woman in her forties or fifties who had recovered from COVID-19.

The chain links TRBV5-1 to TRBJ1-2, with D hard to call. Germline loops: CDR1 SGHRS, CDR2 YFSETQ. V lost 5 bases, J lost 3 bases, and 11 bases lay in between. This CDR3 is built from 13 residues. CDR3 nucleotides: TGCGCCAGCAGTTTAACAGATGACTATGGCTACACCTTC. Protein product: CASSLTDDYGYTF.

The DNA for the CDR3 is TGTGCCAGCAGCCCTCCTAGAAGGGCGGGGGCCTACGAGCAGTACTTC. This gives the protein CASSPPRRAGAYEQYF. J is TRBJ2-7 and V is TRBV7-9; 7 bases match TRBD2. V lost 5 bases and J lost 2; bases outside the gene matches: 12. CDR1 and CDR2 from the germline V gene are SEHNR and FQNEAQ (reference sequence). The CDR3 runs 16 residues. Based on the CDR3 plus reference TRBV7-9 and TRBJ2-7, the full variable domain is DTGVSQNPRHKITKRGQNVTFRCDPISEHNRLYWYRQTLGQGPEFLTYFQNEAQLEKSRLLSDRFSAERPKGSFSTLEIQRTEQGDSAMYLCASSPPRRAGAYEQYFGPGTRLTVT.

The sample holds one count of this clone. The chain uses TRBV7-9 and TRBJ1-1, with 9 positions matching TRBD1. The CDR3 sequence is 13 residues long. CDR1 and CDR2 (germline): SEHNR, FQNEAQ (reference sequence). J was trimmed by 7 bases and V by 2 bases; bases with no gene match: 2. CDR3 sequence reads: CASSLMDRGEAFF. CDR3 nucleotide sequence: TGTGCCAGCAGCTTAATGGACAGGGGTGAAGCTTTCTTT.

This clone was counted a few times. The chain employs TRBV7-9 and TRBJ2-3; D might be TRBD1 (6 bases). In germline, CDR1 is SEHNR, CDR2 FQNEAQ (reference sequence). With 5 bases removed from V and 2 bases from J, the gap between germline ends came to 14 bases. The CDR3 is 15 amino acids. The CDR3 spells CASSGQGLFTDTQYF. CDR3 coding DNA: TGTGCCAGCAGCGGCCAGGGGCTTTTCACAGATACGCAGTATTTT.

This chain connects TRBV28 to TRBJ1-1; maybe TRBD1 (6 bases). V lost 8 bases, J lost 0 bases, and 16 bases lay in between. CDR1 is MDHEN, CDR2 SYDVKM, per germline. This CDR3 has 15 amino acids. The CDR3 nucleotides are TGTGCCAGCCATGACAGGCGACCTTTGAACACTGAAGCTTTCTTT. The encoded protein is CASHDRRPLNTEAFF.

The V call is TRBV7-2, the J call TRBJ2-1; 10 bases are a match to TRBD2. With 3 bases clipped from V and 7 bases from J, the junction kept 6 bases outside the gene matches. This CDR3 has 15 residues. CDR1 is SGHTA and CDR2 is FQGNSA in the germline V gene. The CDR3 DNA reads as TGTGCCAGCAGCTTCGGTAGCGGGAGGTTGAATGAGCAGTTCTTC. It translates to CASSFGSGRLNEQFF.

The chain carries TRBV5-4 and TRBJ1-6; 10 bases align to TRBD1. CDR1 SGHNT and CDR2 YYREEE come from the germline V gene (reference sequence). The CDR3 contains 14 residues. J lost 10 bases, V lost 4 bases, and 5 bases had no gene match. The CDR3 sequence is CASSATGGLSPLHF. Written as DNA, the CDR3 is TGTGCCAGCAGCGCGACAGGGGGCCTATCACCCCTCCACTTT.

The chain couples TRBV19 to TRBJ1-6, with 9 nucleotides matching TRBD1. V gave up 10 bases and J gave up 5 bases; unmatched junction bases: 6. The length of the CDR3 is 14 residues. Germline CDR1 LNHDA, CDR2 SQIVND (reference sequence). CDR3 nucleotide sequence: TGTGCCACAAGGACAGGGGAGGATAATTCACCCCTCCACTTT. It translates to CATRTGEDNSPLHF.

V and J are TRBV7-9 and TRBJ1-1; TRBD1 might be the D (5 bases). The germline CDR1 and CDR2 sequences are SEHNR and FQNEAQ (reference sequence). This CDR3 is 16 amino acids long. The V end lost 1 base, the J end lost 5 bases, and 17 bases lay between the germline ends. The CDR3 nucleotides are TGTGCCAGCAGCTTAGGTCAGGGTAGGGTTAGTACTGAAGCTTTCTTT. Translated: CASSLGQGRVSTEAFF.

V usage is TRBV2 and J usage is TRBJ2-1, with 9 bases aligning to TRBD2. Germline V gene sequence: CDR1 SNHLY, CDR2 FYNNEI. The CDR3 consists of 18 residues. V gave up 0 bases and J gave up 6 bases; unmatched junction bases: 12. CDR3 region: CASSEAGLALVPPNEQFF. The CDR3 DNA follows: TGTGCCAGCAGTGAAGCGGGACTAGCCCTTGTTCCGCCCAATGAGCAGTTCTTC.

The chain carries TRBV5-1 and TRBJ2-7; 11 bases are shared with TRBD2. The CDR3 is 16 amino acids. The germline gives CDR1 SGHRS, CDR2 YFSETQ. V was clipped by 5 bases and J by 2 bases; unmatched bases: 9. The CDR3 sequence is CASRETGTSGAYEQYF. In DNA form, the CDR3 reads TGCGCCAGCAGGGAAACCGGGACTAGCGGAGCCTACGAGCAGTACTTC.

V and J are TRBV19 and TRBJ1-6; tentative D call: TRBD1 (5 bases). V lost 6 bases, J lost 9 bases, and 15 bases lay in between. Germline loops: CDR1 LNHDA, CDR2 SQIVND (reference sequence). There are 14 residues in the CDR3. The CDR3 protein is CASRPLGGSSPLHF. The DNA for the CDR3 is TGTGCCAGTAGACCCCTCGGGGGTAGTTCACCCCTCCACTTT.

The chain recombines TRBV10-3 with TRBJ2-3, with TRBD2 matching 10 bases. V lost 8 bases, J lost 4 bases, and 9 bases stayed unmatched. CDR3 size: 15 residues. Germline CDR1 and CDR2: ENHRY and SYGVKD. The CDR3, as DNA: TGTGCCATCGGAGGGGCGACTAGCGGGTCAGATACGCAGTATTTT. Protein sequence: CAIGGATSGSDTQYF.

V is TRBV12-3 or TRBV12-4 and J is TRBJ1-5, with D perhaps TRBD1 (6 bases). The CDR3 consists of 13 residues. The germline V and J ends were trimmed by 7 bases and 6 bases, with 13 bases remaining between them. The chain's CDR3 is CASTPGGLQPQHF. In nucleotides, the CDR3 is TGTGCCAGCACCCCCGGGGGGCTTCAGCCCCAGCATTTT.

The chain carries TRBV7-9 and TRBJ2-7; 7 nucleotides agree with TRBD2. J gave up 7 bases and V 8 bases, and 14 bases lay outside the gene matches. This CDR3 has 14 residues. The germline CDR1 and CDR2 sequences are SEHNR and FQNEAQ (reference sequence). The CDR3 nucleotides are TGTGCCAGCTCGGCTCGGGACGGGGGGTGGGAGCAGTACTTC. Protein: CASSARDGGWEQYF.

This chain connects TRBV14 to TRBJ2-7; 11 nucleotides agree with TRBD2. The CDR3 has 15 residues. From germline, CDR1 is SGHDN and CDR2 FVKESK. V lost 4 bases and J lost 2; bases outside the gene matches: 4. DNA for the CDR3: TGTGCCAGCAGCCTCGGGACTAGCGGTACCTACGAGCAGTACTTC. Encoded protein: CASSLGTSGTYEQYF.